What follows are 27 T cell receptor beta chains derived from one specimen sequenced in a study of CD8+CD57+ T cells in acquired aplastic anemia. Using genomic DNA as the template, TCR beta VDJ and CDR3 profiling was carried out. TCRdb reprocessed the reads via MiXCR and lists one record per CDR3 protein. The data show 150,000 to 200,000 distinct CDR3 sequences, with around half seen just once and about 1.8% held by the top ten. CD8+CD57+ cell expansion, shown by flow cytometry, had occurred in the patients selected for sequencing. Sequenced: sorted CD4+, CD8+, or CD8+CD57+ T cells (not recorded which) from PBMCs. These receptors were obtained from a human donor with aplastic anemia.

There are many counts of this clonotype. The chain carries TRBV24-1 and TRBJ2-1; 7 bases map to TRBD1. Germline CDR1 and CDR2: KGHDR and SFDVKD. J was trimmed by 6 bases and V by 4 bases; bases with no gene match: 11. The CDR3 totals 16 residues. CDR3 in DNA: TGTGCCACCAGTGACCCTAGACAGGGACAGAGCAATGAGCAGTTCTTC. This sequence encodes CATSDPRQGQSNEQFF.

The rearrangement uses TRBV6-5 and TRBJ1-6; a weak D match, TRBD1 (5 bases). The germline CDR1 and CDR2 sequences are MNHEY and SVGAGI. The CDR3 totals 14 residues. The ends were cut back, 3 bases at V and 7 bases at J, with 10 bases in the middle. In DNA form, the CDR3 reads TGTGCCAGCAGTTATCAGGGACGGAATTCACCCCTCCACTTT. Protein product: CASSYQGRNSPLHF.

V is TRBV19 and J is TRBJ1-6, with a possible D match to TRBD1 (5 bases). The CDR3 covers 14 residues. V was cut by 4 bases and J by 6 bases, with 10 bases left in between. Germline assignment: CDR1 LNHDA and CDR2 SQIVND (reference sequence). The CDR3 here is CASSKGILNSPLHF. The CDR3 DNA is TGTGCCAGTAGTAAGGGGATTCTTAATTCACCCCTCCACTTT. Full variable domain (remainder filled in from reference TRBV19 and TRBJ1-6): DGGITQSPKYLFRKEGQNVTLSCEQNLNHDAMYWYRQDPGQGLRLIYYSQIVNDFQKGDIAEGYSVSREKKESFPLTVTSAQKNPTAFYLCASSKGILNSPLHFGNGTRLTVT.

This rearrangement joins TRBV18 to TRBJ2-7; D unresolved. Trimming removed 2 bases at V and 1 base at J, with 9 bases between. CDR3 length: 14 amino acids. Germline loops: CDR1 KGHSH, CDR2 LQKENI. CDR3 sequence reads: CASSPGFGSYEQYF. The CDR3 DNA reads TGTGCCAGCTCACCAGGTTTCGGTTCCTACGAGCAGTACTTC.

This clonotype was recorded many times. The chain couples TRBV12-3 or TRBV12-4 to TRBJ1-6; 7 bases are shared with TRBD1. V was clipped by 0 bases and J by 10 bases; unmatched bases: 12. CDR3 size: 17 residues. CDR3 residues: CASSLAVGQAGGSPLHF. The CDR3 DNA reads as TGTGCCAGCAGTTTAGCTGTCGGACAGGCGGGGGGGTCACCCCTCCACTTT.

The chain combines TRBV30 with TRBJ2-3, with D possibly being TRBD2 (6 bases). Trimming cost V 3 bases and J 4 bases, with 17 bases left between them. CDR1 GTSNPN and CDR2 SVGIG come from the germline V gene (reference sequence). The length of the CDR3 is 15 residues. CDR3 coding DNA: TGTGCCTGGAGACACCGGGGACTCGGGGCAGATACGCAGTATTTT. Translating it yields CAWRHRGLGADTQYF. Variable domain in full (rest from reference TRBV30 and TRBJ2-3): SQTIHQWPATLVQPVGSPLSLECTVEGTSNPNLYWYRQAAGRGLQLLFYSVGIGQISSEVPQNLSASRPQDRQFILSSKKLLLSDSGFYLCAWRHRGLGADTQYFGPGTRLTVL.

This clonotype showed up many times. The genes are TRBV29-1 and TRBJ2-5; possible D gene TRBD1, 5 bases. CDR1 and CDR2 from the germline V gene are SQVTM and ANQGSEA. Trimming stripped 5 bases from V and 4 bases from J, with 11 bases between. This CDR3 spans 12 amino acids. CDR3 in DNA: TGCAGCGTTAAAGGCAGGGTAGAGACCCAGTACTTC. Amino acids: CSVKGRVETQYF.

With respect to this clonotype: One base away lies a much larger clone, so this may be a sequencing read error. This chain connects TRBV6-1 to TRBJ1-1; TRBD1 aligns across 7 bases. The CDR3 is 13 residues long. Germline lookup yields CDR1 MNHNS and CDR2 SASEGT. J gave up 12 bases and V 2 bases, and 9 bases lay outside the gene matches. CDR3 coding DNA: TGTGCCAGCAGTGAAAACCCACAGGGGCGAACTTTCTTT. This gives the protein CASSENPQGRTFF.

The chain has TRBV10-3 and TRBJ2-7; 12 bases map to TRBD2. The CDR3 spans 14 residues. V shed 7 bases and J 1 base; nucleotides not matched to a gene: 2. CDR1 and CDR2 from the germline V gene are ENHRY and SYGVKD. DNA of the CDR3: TGTGCCATCATGACTAGCGGGGGTTCCTACGAGCAGTACTTC. Translation gives CAIMTSGGSYEQYF.

This clonotype has at least ten counts. The genes are TRBV7-9 and TRBJ1-1; D might be TRBD1 (5 bases). The CDR3 consists of 14 residues. V was trimmed by 5 bases and J by 7 bases, leaving 17 bases between them. Germline V gene sequence: CDR1 SEHNR, CDR2 FQNEAQ (reference sequence). CDR3 in amino acids: CASSPVVGGGEAFF. The CDR3 bases are TGTGCCAGCAGCCCGGTTGTGGGGGGAGGTGAAGCTTTCTTT. Filled out from reference TRBV7-9 and TRBJ1-1, the complete variable domain reads DTGVSQNPRHKITKRGQNVTFRCDPISEHNRLYWYRQTLGQGPEFLTYFQNEAQLEKSRLLSDRFSAERPKGSFSTLEIQRTEQGDSAMYLCASSPVVGGGEAFFGQGTRLTVV.

This chain links TRBV11-2 with TRBJ1-6, with a tentative D call TRBD1 (6 bases). V was trimmed by 4 bases and J by 7 bases, leaving 17 bases between them. The CDR3 runs to 16 residues. The germline V gene encodes CDR1 SGHAT and CDR2 FQNNGV. CDR3 in DNA: TGTGCCAGCAGCTCCGGCGACAGGCGGCGGAATTCACCCCTCCACTTT. Its translation: CASSSGDRRRNSPLHF.

In regard to this clonotype: The junction does not match germline at one end; this may be a read error. The chain is built from TRBV5-1 and TRBJ2-3, with 8 bases fitting TRBD1. Germline V CDR1 and CDR2: SGHRS, YFSETQ. This CDR3 is 17 amino acids long. CDR3 sequence (DNA): TGCGTCAGCAGCTTGGGGGCAGGGGGCGCGTCCGTAGATACGCAGTATTTT. Protein: CVSSLGAGGASVDTQYF.

The chain combines TRBV29-1 with TRBJ2-7; a possible D gene is TRBD2 (6 bases). The V end lost 8 bases, the J end lost 10 bases, and 12 bases lay between the germline ends. This CDR3 region has 9 residues. Germline V gene data show CDR1 as SQVTM and CDR2 as ANQGSEA. The chain's CDR3 is CSLEGRQYF. CDR3 DNA: TGCAGCTTGGAGGGGCGACAGTACTTC.

This clonotype was observed at least ten times. The genes are TRBV12-3 or TRBV12-4 and TRBJ2-7, with D possibly called TRBD1 or TRBD2 (5 bases each). Trimming removed 8 bases from V and 2 bases from J, with 13 bases in between. The CDR3 totals 13 residues. The CDR3 sequence: CASGPGPPYEQYF. The CDR3 nucleotides are TGTGCCAGCGGACCGGGACCTCCCTACGAGCAGTACTTC.

This clonotype was detected only a few times. The rearrangement joins TRBV15 to TRBJ1-3; 9 bases are shared with TRBD1. With 9 bases clipped from V and 3 bases from J, the junction kept 3 bases outside the gene matches. The CDR3 has 13 residues. Germline values: CDR1 LNHNV, CDR2 YYDKDF (reference sequence). CDR3 nucleotides: TGTGCCACGACAGGGGGGAGTGGAAACACCATATATTTT. Translating gives CATTGGSGNTIYF. Supplemented by reference TRBV15 and TRBJ1-3, the full variable domain reads DAMVIQNPRYQVTQFGKPVTLSCSQTLNHNVMYWYQQKSSQAPKLLFHYYDKDFNNEADTPDNFQSRRPNTSFCFLDIRSPGLGDTAMYLCATTGGSGNTIYFGEGSWLTVV.

V usage is TRBV19 and J usage is TRBJ2-7; perhaps D is TRBD1 or TRBD2 (5 bases each). CDR1 LNHDA and CDR2 SQIVND come from the germline V gene (reference sequence). V dropped 10 bases and J dropped 2 bases, with 21 bases sitting between them. CDR3 size: 15 residues. DNA of the CDR3: TGTGCCACTAACCGGGACGCCGTTCGAACCTACGAGCAGTACTTC. It yields the protein CATNRDAVRTYEQYF.

In this sample, this clonotype turned up a few times. The chain combines TRBV27 with TRBJ1-2; 7 bases are shared with TRBD1. This CDR3 contains 13 residues. The germline V gene encodes CDR1 MNHEY and CDR2 SMNVEV (reference sequence). Unmatched junction bases numbered 1, after V lost 2 bases and J lost 4 bases. The CDR3 DNA follows: TGTGCCAGCAGTTTAGAGGGGGCCTATGGCTACACCTTC. Protein product: CASSLEGAYGYTF.

The chain carries TRBV5-1 and TRBJ2-1; either TRBD1 or TRBD2 may fit D (5 bases each). The CDR3 is made up of 15 amino acids. Deletions cut 5 bases from V and 2 bases from J, with 14 bases between. From germline, CDR1 is SGHRS and CDR2 YFSETQ. The CDR3: CASSFGTTAYNEQFF. The DNA of the CDR3 is TGCGCCAGCAGTTTCGGGACCACAGCCTACAATGAGCAGTTCTTC.

This clonotype appeared a few times. The chain uses TRBV5-6 and TRBJ1-1; TRBD1 matches 8 bases. V dropped 3 bases and J dropped 11; count of bases not matched to a gene: 6. CDR1 and CDR2 (germline): SGHDT, YYEEEE. This CDR3 contains 12 residues. The CDR3 DNA sequence: TGTGCCAGCAGCTCTGAGACAGGGGATGCTTTCTTT. Its protein product is CASSSETGDAFF.

In its sample, this clonotype was seen many times. V is TRBV20-1 and J is TRBJ2-1, with TRBD2 identical over 12 bases. CDR1 is DFQATT, CDR2 SNEGSKA, per germline (reference sequence). CDR3 length: 14 amino acids. The J segment lost 4 bases and the V segment lost 3 bases, leaving 1 base of the junction unmatched. The CDR3 reads CSASTSGRYNEQFF. As DNA, the CDR3 is TGCAGTGCTAGTACTAGCGGGAGGTACAATGAGCAGTTCTTC.

This clonotype appeared a single time. V and J are TRBV7-4 and TRBJ1-2; D is unresolved. There are 12 residues in the CDR3. CDR1 and CDR2 from the germline V gene are SGHVT and SQSDAQ. The germline V and J ends were trimmed by 7 bases and 3 bases, with 9 bases remaining between them. CDR3 DNA sequence: TGTGCCAGCACGACAACCGACTATGGCTACACCTTC. The encoded protein is CASTTTDYGYTF.

The chain recombines TRBV6-1 with TRBJ1-6, with D tentatively TRBD1 (5 bases). There are 15 residues in the CDR3. Germline values: CDR1 MNHNS, CDR2 SASEGT. The V end was cut by 6 bases, the J end by 9 bases, with 18 bases between. The CDR3 DNA sequence: TGTGCCAGCAGCGTCCCCCGGGGCACCGTTTCACCCCTCCACTTT. This codes for CASSVPRGTVSPLHF.

The genes are TRBV20-1 and TRBJ1-6, with 10 nucleotides matching TRBD1. Germline V lookup: CDR1 DFQATT, CDR2 SNEGSKA (reference sequence). V gave up 1 base and J gave up 10 bases; unmatched junction bases: 4. This CDR3 has 14 amino acids. CDR3 nucleotide sequence: TGCAGTGCTAGAGTGGGGACAGGGGTCTCACCCCTCCACTTT. Protein sequence: CSARVGTGVSPLHF.

V gene TRBV3-1 combines with J gene TRBJ1-1; D might be TRBD1 (5 bases). This CDR3 region has 14 residues. The germline V gene encodes CDR1 LGHDT and CDR2 YNNKEL (reference sequence). The V end was cut by 4 bases, the J end by 7 bases, with 16 bases between. CDR3 loop: CASSRNQGLGEAFF. The CDR3, as DNA: TGTGCCAGCAGCCGAAACCAGGGCCTCGGTGAAGCTTTCTTT.

This clonotype was counted once. V gene TRBV6-4 combines with J gene TRBJ2-2, with 9 bases lining up with TRBD1. CDR1 MRHNA and CDR2 SNTAGT come from the germline V gene. V was clipped by 4 bases and J by 10 bases; unmatched bases: 7. The CDR3 length is 14 residues. CDR3 region: CASSVGQGREELFF. In DNA form, the CDR3 reads TGTGCCAGCAGTGTGGGACAGGGTCGAGAGGAGCTGTTTTTT.

A few counts support this clonotype. The V gene is TRBV30, the J gene TRBJ2-3; 11 bases match TRBD2. Germline lookup yields CDR1 GTSNPN and CDR2 SVGIG (reference sequence). Unmatched junction bases numbered 5, after V lost 3 bases and J lost 0 bases. The CDR3 is 16 residues long. CDR3 amino acids: CAWRLVAGGSTDTQYF. The CDR3 DNA reads as TGTGCCTGGAGATTAGTAGCGGGAGGGAGCACAGATACGCAGTATTTT.

This clonotype showed up many times. The V and J genes are TRBV6-2 or TRBV6-3 and TRBJ1-1; 8 nucleotides agree with TRBD1. V was clipped by 7 bases and J by 11 bases; unmatched bases: 12. Germline V gene sequence: CDR1 MNHEY, CDR2 SVGEGT. This CDR3 comprises 13 residues. The chain's CDR3 is CASTPGGARAAFF. The CDR3 DNA follows: TGTGCCAGCACTCCAGGGGGCGCCCGGGCGGCTTTCTTT.